In this sample, the clone carrying this TCR beta chain turned up many times. Preparation of the TCRbeta library was carried out with unique molecular identifiers. MiXCR, run by TCRdb on the PCR reads, gives a single entry per CDR3 protein. The sample includes 670,000 or so distinct CDR3 sequences, less than 15% of them seen just once. The CDR3 extends over 13 amino acids. V was cut by 4 bases and J by 3 bases, with 9 bases left in between. Germline loops: CDR1 ENHRY, CDR2 SYGVKD. This sample is drawn from a study of T-cell reconstitution after alpha-beta-depleted transplantation in children. The source material was PBMCs, sampled before TCRalphabeta/CD19-depleted stem cell transplant. This receptor was identified in a girl aged 2-10 years with congenital amegakaryocytic thrombocytopenia, due to receive a stem cell transplant. The chain is built from TRBV10-3 and TRBJ2-5; D gene unclear. CDR3 in amino acids: CAISGSLEETQYF. CDR3 nucleotide sequence: TGTGCCATCAGTGGGTCTTTGGAAGAGACCCAGTACTTC.